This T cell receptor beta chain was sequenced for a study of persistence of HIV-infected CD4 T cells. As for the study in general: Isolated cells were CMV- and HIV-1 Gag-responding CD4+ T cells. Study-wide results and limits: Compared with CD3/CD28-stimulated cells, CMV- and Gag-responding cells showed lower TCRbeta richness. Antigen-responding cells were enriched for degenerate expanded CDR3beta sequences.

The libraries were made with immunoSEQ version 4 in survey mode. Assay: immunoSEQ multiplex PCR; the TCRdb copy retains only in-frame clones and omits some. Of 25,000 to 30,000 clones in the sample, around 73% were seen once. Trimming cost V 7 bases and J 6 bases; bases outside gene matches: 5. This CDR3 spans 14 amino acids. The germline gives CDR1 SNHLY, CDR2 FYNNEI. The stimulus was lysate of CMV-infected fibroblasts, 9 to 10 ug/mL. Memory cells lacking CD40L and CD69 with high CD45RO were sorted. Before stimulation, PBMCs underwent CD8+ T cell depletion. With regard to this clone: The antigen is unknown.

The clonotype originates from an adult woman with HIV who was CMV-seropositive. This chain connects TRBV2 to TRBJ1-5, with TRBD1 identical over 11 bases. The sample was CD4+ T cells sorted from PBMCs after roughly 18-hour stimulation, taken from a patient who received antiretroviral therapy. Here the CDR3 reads CASTGQGAGQPQHF. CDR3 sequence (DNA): TGTGCCAGCACTGGACAGGGGGCAGGTCAGCCCCAGCATTTT.